This T cell receptor (beta chain) comes out of a study of patients and donors after allogeneic stem cell transplantation. This clonotype was counted at least ten times. This CDR3 region has 17 residues. V was pared by 6 bases and J by 0 bases, with 18 bases between. From germline, CDR1 is MDHEN and CDR2 SYDVKM. From the RT-PCR reads, TCRdb called clonotypes with MiXCR, one entry per CDR3 protein. The sample yields approximately 60,000 distinct CDR3 sequences, about an eighth seen once. The clonotype originates from a human donor who was either an allogeneic HSCT recipient or a stem cell or donor lymphocyte infusion donor (not recorded which). It is not recorded whose cells these are; they may come from a transplant donor. The gene calls are TRBV28 and TRBJ1-5; possible D gene TRBD1, 6 bases. Sequencing was performed on blood, either unsorted or a sorted T cell fraction (not recorded which). For the CDR3, the DNA is TGTGCCAGCAGCCGGGGGGGCAGGGTCGATAGCAATCAGCCCCAGCATTTT. This codes for CASSRGGRVDSNQPQHF.